The source of this T cell receptor (beta chain) is a study of blood T cell repertoires in COVID-19. Turning to the study itself: Spain, Italy and the United States supplied samples that represented acute and convalescent COVID-19. The analysed material was cDNA or gDNA that came from T cells, B-cell-depleted T cells, or PBMCs.

The CDR3 runs to 17 residues. V gave up 4 bases and J gave up 3 bases; unmatched junction bases: 11. Per the germline V gene, CDR1 is SGHTS and CDR2 is YDEGEE. This clone was picked up a small number of times. Generated by immunoSEQ multiplex PCR, the TCRdb table keeps only in-frame clones and is missing some. Counted here are about 280,000 clones, 83% occurring once; the ten biggest clones make up around 10%. The specimen was peripheral blood. This chain joins TRBV5-8 and TRBJ2-5; 11 bases fit TRBD2. This sequence was found in a woman aged 45-59 years who had recovered from COVID-19. The CDR3 DNA follows: TGTGCCAGCAGCCGCTCTTTGACGGGACTAGCGGAAGAGACCCAGTACTTC. As protein: CASSRSLTGLAEETQYF.